This T cell receptor (beta chain) was sequenced for a study of blood T cells in healthy people across ages. Then a second PCR, running roughly 7 to 11 cycles, was carried out with a sample-barcoded 5' primer and a J-beta primer mix. Each CDR3 protein is one row after TCRdb ran MiXCR on the 5' RACE reads. This table holds 750,000 to 850,000 distinct CDR3 sequences, roughly 25% found once. The length of the CDR3 is 13 residues. From germline, CDR1 is SQVTM and CDR2 ANQGSEA. V was pared by 1 base and J by 5 bases, with 11 bases between. In terms of origin and age, donors were healthy Caucasian individuals from Russia aged about 6 to 100. This same sample was also part of a study on T cells of mothers and their children. From that report: Mother-child pairs who were related displayed a slightly higher overlap than unrelated pairs, a difference that was non-significant.

The sequenced sample was blood. This clonotype was obtained from a boy aged 5-17 years in good health. The rearrangement uses TRBV29-1 and TRBJ1-2; D may be TRBD1 (5 bases). The CDR3 bases are TGCAGCGTTGAAGCGGCAGGGAGATATGGCTACACCTTC. Protein sequence: CSVEAAGRYGYTF. The variable domain in full, completed from reference TRBV29-1 and TRBJ1-2, reads SAVISQKPSRDICQRGTSLTIQCQVDSQVTMMFWYRQQPGQSLTLIATANQGSEATYESGFVIDKFPISRPNLTFSTLTVSNMSPEDSSIYLCSVEAAGRYGYTFGSGTRLTVV.